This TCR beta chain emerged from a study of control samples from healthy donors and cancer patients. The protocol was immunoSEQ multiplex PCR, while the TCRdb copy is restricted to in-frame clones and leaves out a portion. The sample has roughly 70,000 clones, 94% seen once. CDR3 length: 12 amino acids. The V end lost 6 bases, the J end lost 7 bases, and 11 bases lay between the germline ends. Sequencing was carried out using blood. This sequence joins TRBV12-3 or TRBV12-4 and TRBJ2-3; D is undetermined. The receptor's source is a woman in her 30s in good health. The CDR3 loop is CASSSSRYTQYF. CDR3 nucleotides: TGTGCCAGCAGCAGTAGCAGGTATACGCAGTATTTT.